This T cell receptor beta chain was retrieved from a study of CD8 T cells in ankylosing spondylitis. Study results and limitations: Ankylosing spondylitis blood seemed to carry a telltale TCR beta motif made of under ten highly homologous variants.

One entry per CDR3 protein, called by TCRdb with MiXCR from the 5' RACE reads. The table lists approximately 150,000 distinct CDR3 sequences, 17% of them singletons. The CDR3 is made up of 14 amino acids. Trimming took 0 bases from V and 0 from J, leaving 4 bases between them. CDR1 is SGDLS and CDR2 is YYNGEE in the germline V gene. This clonotype has just a few counts. Antigen specificity is unknown. This clonotype was sampled from a male donor with ankylosing spondylitis. The sample consisted of blood, either unsorted or a sorted T cell fraction (not recorded which). The rearrangement links TRBV9 to TRBJ2-1; D not resolved. CDR3 in DNA: TGTGCCAGCAGCGTAGGACCCTCCTACAATGAGCAGTTCTTC. The encoded protein is CASSVGPSYNEQFF.